The rows below give T cell receptor beta chains drawn from one sample of a study of graft-versus-host responses after intestinal transplantation. These TCRs are of unknown antigen specificity. Clones were read by immunoSEQ multiplex PCR, and TCRdb kept only the in-frame ones, dropping some. The repertoire consists of tens of thousands of clones, with 75% to 95% occurring once and the leading ten covering roughly 5.6%. Sequenced here: unstimulated CD8+ T cells sorted from spleen or lymph node cells, sampled before intestinal transplant. These receptors all stem from a human donor who received an intestinal transplant. Each CDR3 is given with its conserved first and last residue. Fields, in order: V gene, clone size, D gene, J gene, CDR3 protein, CDR3 DNA. A D gene is named only where the DNA matches it firmly. Clone size is stated in some rows and not others, as once, few, many or a class when expanded.

TRBV30	once	-	TRBJ2-7	CAWETRIDEQYF	TGTGCCTGGGAGACTAGGATAGACGAGCAGTACTTC
TRBV9	once	TRBD2	TRBJ2-1	CASSVEASGRVDTRNEQFF	TGTGCCAGCAGCGTAGAGGCTAGCGGGAGGGTAGACACCCGCAATGAGCAGTTCTTC
TRBV25-1	-	-	TRBJ1-1	CASSESLRTGTPEAFF	TGTGCCAGCAGTGAGAGCCTCCGTACCGGGACACCTGAAGCTTTCTTT
TRBV4-1	-	-	TRBJ2-3	CASSQDEGWDTQYF	TGCGCCAGCAGCCAAGACGAGGGGTGGGATACGCAGTATTTT
TRBV29-1	-	-	TRBJ1-4	CSVGGSPTNEKLFF	TGCAGCGTGGGGGGTAGTCCAACTAATGAAAAACTGTTTTTT
TRBV6-5	-	-	TRBJ2-7	CASSYLTGPHEQYF	TGTGCCAGCAGTTACCTGACAGGCCCGCACGAGCAGTACTTC
TRBV19	-	TRBD2	TRBJ2-5	CASSRLAEETQYF	TGTGCCAGTAGTCGGCTAGCGGAAGAGACCCAGTACTTC
TRBV6-5	once	-	TRBJ1-1	CASSYVVGAFF	TGTGCCAGCAGTTACGTGGTGGGAGCTTTCTTT
TRBV28	-	-	TRBJ1-2	CASRGQGSNYGYTF	TGTGCCAGCAGAGGTCAGGGGTCCAACTATGGCTACACCTTC
TRBV18	once	-	TRBJ1-4	CASSPQAHRVDSATNEKLFF	TGTGCCAGCTCACCACAAGCCCATCGGGTGGACAGTGCAACTAATGAAAAACTGTTTTTT
TRBV5-1	-	-	TRBJ1-2	CASSPDVGGYTF	TGCGCCAGCAGCCCAGATGTGGGGGGCTACACCTTC
TRBV6-1	-	-	TRBJ2-5	CASRLGETQYF	TGTGCCAGTCGACTAGGGGAGACCCAGTACTTC
TRBV29-1	-	-	TRBJ2-1	CSVDTGSSYNEQFF	TGCAGCGTTGACACAGGCAGCTCCTACAATGAGCAGTTCTTC
TRBV28	-	-	TRBJ2-2	CASSLSGVGTGELFF	TGTGCCAGCAGTTTGTCGGGAGTAGGCACCGGGGAGCTGTTTTTT
TRBV14	-	TRBD2	TRBJ2-7	CASSHKLAGDHSYEQYF	TGTGCCAGCAGCCATAAGTTAGCGGGCGACCACTCCTACGAGCAGTACTTC
TRBV2	-	-	TRBJ2-7	CASSEFGRHEQYF	TGTGCCAGCAGTGAATTTGGCAGGCACGAGCAGTACTTC
TRBV25-1	-	-	TRBJ2-7	CASSSQEPHEQYF	TGTGCCAGCAGTTCTCAGGAACCCCACGAGCAGTACTTC
TRBV13	-	-	TRBJ1-4	CASSEKGFGEKLFF	TGTGCCAGCAGCGAGAAGGGGTTCGGTGAAAAACTGTTTTTT
TRBV4-2	-	-	TRBJ2-5	CASSPIIRGEETQYF	TGTGCCAGCAGCCCTATTATAAGGGGGGAAGAGACCCAGTACTTC
TRBV6-5	-	-	TRBJ1-2	CASSYIGGGNGYTF	TGTGCCAGCAGTTATATTGGGGGCGGGAATGGCTACACCTTC
TRBV5-1	-	TRBD1	TRBJ1-1	CASSLGQGNEAFF	TGCGCCAGCAGCTTGGGACAGGGGAATGAAGCTTTCTTT
TRBV27	-	-	TRBJ2-2	CASSETGELFF	TGTGCCAGCAGCGAAACCGGGGAGCTGTTTTTT
TRBV7-6	-	-	TRBJ2-2	CASSQPENGELFF	TGTGCCAGCAGCCAACCGGAGAACGGGGAGCTGTTTTTT
TRBV7-2	-	-	TRBJ2-7	CASSYPWGGKDEQYF	TGTGCCAGCAGCTACCCGTGGGGGGGCAAAGACGAGCAGTACTTC
TRBV11-2	-	-	TRBJ2-1	CASSSLSSWVEQFF	TGTGCCAGCAGCTCGTTGTCTAGCTGGGTTGAGCAGTTCTTC
TRBV11-1	-	-	TRBJ2-5	CASGRLLAETQYF	TGTGCCAGCGGCCGCCTCCTTGCCGAGACCCAGTACTTC
TRBV30	-	-	TRBJ2-7	CAWSPDWGGTYEQYF	TGTGCCTGGAGTCCTGACTGGGGCGGGACCTACGAGCAGTACTTC
TRBV6-5	-	TRBD2	TRBJ2-1	CASSYLAGSSYNEQFF	TGTGCCAGCAGTTACCTAGCGGGAAGCTCCTACAATGAGCAGTTCTTC
TRBV5-1	-	-	TRBJ2-7	CASSLAEGQFYEQYF	TGCGCCAGCAGCTTGGCGGAAGGACAGTTCTACGAGCAGTACTTC
TRBV7-9	-	-	TRBJ2-3	CASSLAYGASTDTQYF	TGTGCCAGCAGCTTAGCATACGGTGCTAGCACAGATACGCAGTATTTT
TRBV2	-	TRBD1	TRBJ1-2	CASRDNRGRNRGYTF	TGTGCCAGCAGGGATAACAGGGGGCGGAATCGGGGCTACACCTTC
TRBV13	-	-	TRBJ1-6	CASSLGDGVSYNSPLHF	TGTGCCAGCAGCTTAGGGGATGGGGTGTCCTATAATTCACCCCTCCACTTT
TRBV11-1	once	-	TRBJ2-7	CASSRTYRYEQYF	TGTGCCAGCTCCAGGACATACCGCTACGAGCAGTACTTC
TRBV5-6	-	TRBD2	TRBJ2-5	CASSWMTSGAKETQYF	TGTGCCAGCAGCTGGATGACTAGCGGGGCTAAAGAGACCCAGTACTTC
TRBV9	-	-	TRBJ1-6	CASSGGYLGNSPLHF	TGTGCCAGCAGCGGAGGGTATTTGGGGAATTCACCCCTCCACTTT
TRBV2	-	TRBD1	TRBJ2-5	CASRRQGARETQYF	TGTGCCAGCAGAAGACAGGGGGCGCGGGAGACCCAGTACTTC
TRBV7-3	-	-	TRBJ2-7	CASSLLEGGEQYF	TGTGCCAGCAGCTTACTCGAGGGGGGTGAGCAGTACTTC
TRBV7-3	-	-	TRBJ1-2	CAQQLGQPLNYGYTF	TGTGCTCAGCAGCTAGGGCAGCCACTTAACTATGGCTACACCTTC
TRBV7-9	-	TRBD1	TRBJ2-5	CASSLAGQQETQYF	TGTGCCAGCAGCTTAGCGGGACAGCAAGAGACCCAGTACTTC
TRBV6-6	-	-	TRBJ1-1	CASSYLVGGNTEAFF	TGTGCCAGCAGTTACCTAGTGGGGGGGAACACTGAAGCTTTCTTT
TRBV6-5	-	-	TRBJ2-7	CASSPNHLNAYEQYF	TGTGCCAGCAGCCCTAATCATTTAAATGCCTACGAGCAGTACTTC
TRBV6-5	-	TRBD2	TRBJ2-1	CASSYSTSSGSLEQFF	TGTGCCAGCAGTTACTCGACGTCTAGCGGGAGTCTTGAGCAGTTCTTC
TRBV9	-	TRBD1	TRBJ2-7	CASSVGDRGNEQYF	TGTGCCAGCAGCGTAGGGGACAGGGGAAACGAGCAGTACTTC
TRBV5-6	-	-	TRBJ2-6	CASSWGERSGANVLTF	TGTGCCAGCAGCTGGGGGGAGCGCTCTGGGGCCAACGTCCTGACTTTC
TRBV5-6	-	-	TRBJ1-6	CASSLNRDSSPLHF	TGTGCCAGCAGCTTAAACCGGGACTCTTCACCCCTCCACTTT